Below, 2 T cell receptor beta chains from the same sample are listed, as sequenced in a study of blood T cell repertoires in COVID-19. Libraries were prepared by immunoSEQ multiplex PCR; TCRdb keeps only in-frame clonotypes and omits some of them. The sample contains over 120,000 clones, 80% to 85% of which appear only once. Sample: peripheral blood. These receptors were obtained from a woman in her sixties or seventies with acute or convalescent COVID-19.

The V call is TRBV5-6, the J call TRBJ1-1; the D gene is possibly TRBD1 (5 bases). Germline CDR1 and CDR2: SGHDT and YYEEEE. The CDR3 runs 14 residues. V lost 6 bases, J lost 1 base, and 13 bases lay in between. The CDR3 sequence is CASTRRDGNTEAFF. The CDR3 DNA is TGTGCCAGCACCCGGAGGGACGGGAACACTGAAGCTTTCTTT.

The V and J genes are TRBV11-2 and TRBJ2-2; D may be TRBD1 (5 bases). This CDR3 spans 14 amino acids. CDR1 SGHAT and CDR2 FQNNGV come from the germline V gene. V lost 3 bases and J lost 3, with 8 bases in between. The CDR3 loop is CASSLIRDTGELFF. In DNA form, the CDR3 reads TGTGCCAGCAGCTTGATCAGGGACACCGGGGAGCTGTTTTTT.